This TCR beta chain was identified in a study of blood T cell repertoires in COVID-19. About the research overall: Whether acute or convalescent, the COVID-19 samples came from the United States, Italy and Spain.

Original methodology: The authors estimated nucleated cell counts from reference gene primer amplification. Sequencing used immunoSEQ multiplex PCR; TCRdb keeps in-frame clones, though not all of them. The V and J calls and clone size come from that table; D and trimming were worked out from the DNA. The table records 140,000 to 150,000 clones, 80% of them present only once. The germline V gene encodes CDR1 MDHEN and CDR2 SYDVKM. The CDR3 sequence is 15 residues long. V lost 6 bases to trimming and J lost 4 bases; unmatched junction nucleotides: 7. The V and J genes are TRBV28 and TRBJ1-3; 9 bases fit TRBD1. Sequenced sample: peripheral blood. The sequence derives from a woman in her forties or fifties with acute or convalescent COVID-19. The CDR3 nucleotides are TGTGCCAGCAGCGCTCCTGGACAGGGGGGAAACACCATATATTTT. Its protein product is CASSAPGQGGNTIYF.